The source of this T cell receptor (beta chain) is a study of control samples from healthy donors and cancer patients. The CDR3 consists of 13 residues. Trimming took 3 bases from V and 7 from J; bases not matched to a gene: 7. In germline, CDR1 is SGHRS, CDR2 YFSETQ. TCRdb keeps only in-frame clones here, not all; method: immunoSEQ multiplex PCR. This sample carries approximately 190,000 clones, with under 2.5% going to the ten biggest clones. The sample comprised blood. This sequence originates from a woman younger than 45 in good health. V is TRBV5-1 and J is TRBJ2-7, with 7 bases aligning to TRBD1. The CDR3 spells CASSSPTGWEQYF. CDR3 sequence (DNA): TGCGCCAGCAGCTCCCCGACAGGGTGGGAGCAGTACTTC.